These 6 T cell receptor beta chains came from one sample sequenced in a study of CD8+ T cells in alopecia areata. RNA extraction and reverse transcription yielded cDNA as sequencing template. Produced via immunoSEQ multiplex PCR; TCRdb's table is partial and in-frame only. The data hold under 300,000 clones, with 67% observed a single time. The source material was CD4+ T cells sorted from blood, sampled at week 0. The source of these receptors is a human donor with alopecia areata.

V is TRBV9 and J is TRBJ2-3; a possible D gene is TRBD2 (6 bases). Between the trimmed V and J ends, which lost 3 bases and 2 bases, there was a span of 16 bases. Germline lookup yields CDR1 SGDLS and CDR2 YYNGEE. The CDR3 contains 16 residues. CDR3 residues: CASSAQAGRYTDTQYF. CDR3 DNA: TGTGCCAGCAGCGCCCAGGCGGGGCGATACACAGATACGCAGTATTTT.

J is TRBJ1-5 and V is TRBV7-9; possibly TRBD1 for D (6 bases). V shed 5 bases and J shed 5 bases, with 10 bases lying between them. CDR3 length: 13 amino acids. Germline lookup yields CDR1 SEHNR and CDR2 FQNEAQ (reference sequence). The CDR3 coding sequence is TGTGCCAGCAGCCTTTACAGGGATCAGCCCCAGCATTTT. Translated: CASSLYRDQPQHF.

The CDR3 DNA follows: TGTGCCAGCAGCTTATATGAGACCGGGGAGCTGTTTTTT. Encoded protein: CASSLYETGELFF. The chain employs TRBV7-2 and TRBJ2-2; D gene ambiguous. CDR3 length: 13 amino acids. Germline CDR1 is SGHTA and CDR2 is FQGNSA. Trimming left V 2 bases short and J 5 bases short, with 6 bases between.

The V gene is TRBV29-1, the J gene TRBJ1-1; D possibly corresponds to TRBD1 (5 bases). The CDR3 runs 13 residues. The germline V and J ends were trimmed by 7 bases and 4 bases, with 16 bases remaining between them. Germline-derived CDR1 and CDR2 are SQVTM and ANQGSEA. The CDR3 DNA follows: TGCAGCGGCCGACAGAACACGGGCACTGAAGCTTTCTTT. Amino acid sequence: CSGRQNTGTEAFF.

V is TRBV30 and J is TRBJ1-3; D not resolved. CDR1 and CDR2 from the germline V gene are GTSNPN and SVGIG (reference sequence). The CDR3 totals 14 residues. Trimming pared 3 bases from V and 2 bases from J, leaving 11 bases between. The CDR3 DNA is TGTGCCTGGAGCAGAACGGCGGCTGGAAACACCATATATTTT. It codes for CAWSRTAAGNTIYF.

The chain is built from TRBV27 and TRBJ2-7, with 9 bases aligning to TRBD1. The CDR3 spans 13 residues. The trim removed 4 bases at V and 6 bases at J, leaving 4 bases unmatched. Germline CDR1 is MNHEY and CDR2 is SMNVEV (reference sequence). This CDR3 is CASSWDRAGEQYF. In DNA form, the CDR3 reads TGTGCCAGCAGTTGGGACAGGGCCGGCGAGCAGTACTTC.